Shown below are 12 T cell receptor beta chains from a single sample sequenced in a study of blood T cell repertoires in COVID-19. The protocol was immunoSEQ multiplex PCR, while the TCRdb copy is restricted to in-frame clones and leaves out a portion. The sample includes some 120,000 clones, around 74% of them seen just once. Source material: peripheral blood. All receptors come from an older man with COVID-19, enrolled during active disease.

The chain combines TRBV28 with TRBJ1-2, with D perhaps matching TRBD1 (6 bases). Germline assignment: CDR1 MDHEN and CDR2 SYDVKM. This CDR3 is 15 amino acids long. V shed 3 bases and J shed 4 bases, with 15 bases lying between them. DNA for the CDR3: TGTGCCAGCAGTTTGACAGGCGGAATCTTCTATGGCTACACCTTC. This codes for CASSLTGGIFYGYTF.

The chain has TRBV11-3 and TRBJ2-7; D is undetermined. Germline V gives CDR1 SGHNT, CDR2 YENEEA. Trimming stripped 3 bases from V and 6 bases from J, with 12 bases between. CDR3 length: 13 residues. CDR3 nucleotides: TGTGCCAGCAGCTTCCTGTTTGGCGGCGAGCAGTACTTC. Its protein product is CASSFLFGGEQYF.

The chain links TRBV3-1 (or the pseudogene TRBV3-2) to TRBJ2-1; tentatively, D is TRBD2 (6 bases). V lost 1 base and J 9 bases, leaving 10 bases between the germline ends. Germline V gene lookup returns CDR1 LGHDT and CDR2 YNNKEL (reference sequence). This CDR3 has 13 residues. Here the CDR3 DNA reads TGTGCCAGCAGCCAAGCGGGGGAGGTTGAGCAGTTCTTC. This sequence encodes CASSQAGEVEQFF.

CDR3 protein: CASSPLGGKSSYEQYF. DNA for the CDR3: TGTGCCAGCTCACCCCTCGGAGGGAAGAGCTCCTACGAGCAGTACTTC. V is TRBV18 and J is TRBJ2-7; a weak D match, TRBD2 (6 bases). The length of the CDR3 is 16 residues. Trimming stripped 3 bases from V and 0 bases from J, with 15 bases between. Germline CDR1 reads KGHSH; CDR2 reads LQKENI.

This clone was picked up one time. The rearrangement joins TRBV5-1 to TRBJ1-1, with 7 bases identical to TRBD1. Unmatched junction bases numbered 10, after V lost 3 bases and J lost 8 bases. This CDR3 spans 14 amino acids. Germline CDR1 reads SGHRS; CDR2 reads YFSETQ. CDR3 sequence reads: CASSSQTGRREAFF. In DNA, the CDR3 is TGCGCCAGCAGCTCACAGACAGGGCGCCGGGAAGCTTTCTTT.

This clone was counted only a few times. V is TRBV10-3 and J is TRBJ2-7; the D gene is possibly TRBD1 (6 bases). The germline V and J ends were trimmed by 6 bases and 0 bases, with 21 bases remaining between them. This CDR3 is built from 17 residues. Germline values: CDR1 ENHRY, CDR2 SYGVKD. CDR3 DNA: TGTGCCATCAGGACTGGACAGTCCATATGGAGCTCCTACGAGCAGTACTTC. It yields the protein CAIRTGQSIWSSYEQYF.

This clone was counted a few times. The chain couples TRBV5-1 to TRBJ1-2; no definite D call. Germline V CDR1 and CDR2: SGHRS, YFSETQ. This CDR3 comprises 15 residues. The germline V and J ends were trimmed by 0 bases and 8 bases, with 17 bases remaining between them. The CDR3 loop reads CASSLGPEGFGGYTF. In DNA form, the CDR3 reads TGCGCCAGCAGCTTGGGGCCCGAGGGCTTCGGGGGCTACACCTTC.

This clone was recorded a few times. The chain couples TRBV5-6 to TRBJ1-1, with a possible D match to TRBD1 (5 bases). Germline V CDR1 and CDR2: SGHDT, YYEEEE. Trimming took 6 bases from V and 7 from J, leaving 19 bases between them. The CDR3 spans 14 residues. CDR3 amino acids: CASIPQKNRREAFF. The CDR3 bases are TGTGCCAGCATCCCCCAAAAAAACAGGCGTGAAGCTTTCTTT.

The chain is built from TRBV28 and TRBJ1-5, with TRBD1 matching over 7 bases. Per the germline V gene, CDR1 is MDHEN and CDR2 is SYDVKM. The V segment lost 4 bases and the J segment 6 bases; nucleotides outside the gene matches: 9. The CDR3 covers 15 residues. CDR3: CASSSNRGSAQPQHF. CDR3 nucleotides: TGTGCCAGCAGTTCAAACAGGGGTAGTGCTCAGCCCCAGCATTTT.

The chain employs TRBV27 and TRBJ2-5; the D gene is possibly TRBD1 (6 bases). CDR3 size: 14 residues. Germline CDR1 and CDR2: MNHEY and SMNVEV (reference sequence). V was clipped by 5 bases and J by 3 bases, with 13 bases between them. The CDR3 nucleotides are TGTGCCAGCAGTATTTGGGGACAAGAAGAGACCCAGTACTTC. This sequence encodes CASSIWGQEETQYF.

DNA of the CDR3: TGCAGCGTTGGGTCTAGCGGGTACAATGAGCAGTTCTTC. Encoded protein: CSVGSSGYNEQFF. The V and J genes are TRBV29-1 and TRBJ2-1, with TRBD2 identical over 8 bases. CDR1 SQVTM and CDR2 ANQGSEA come from the germline V gene. The junction had 3 bases not matched to a gene; V was cut back by 4 bases and J by 4 bases. This CDR3 has 13 amino acids.

The gene calls are TRBV28 and TRBJ2-5; D possibly corresponds to TRBD1 (6 bases). Germline CDR1 is MDHEN and CDR2 is SYDVKM. CDR3 length: 12 residues. Trimming removed 4 bases at V and 5 bases at J, with 8 bases between. The CDR3 DNA is TGTGCCAGCAGTTCCGACAGGGAGACCCAGTACTTC. This gives the protein CASSSDRETQYF.